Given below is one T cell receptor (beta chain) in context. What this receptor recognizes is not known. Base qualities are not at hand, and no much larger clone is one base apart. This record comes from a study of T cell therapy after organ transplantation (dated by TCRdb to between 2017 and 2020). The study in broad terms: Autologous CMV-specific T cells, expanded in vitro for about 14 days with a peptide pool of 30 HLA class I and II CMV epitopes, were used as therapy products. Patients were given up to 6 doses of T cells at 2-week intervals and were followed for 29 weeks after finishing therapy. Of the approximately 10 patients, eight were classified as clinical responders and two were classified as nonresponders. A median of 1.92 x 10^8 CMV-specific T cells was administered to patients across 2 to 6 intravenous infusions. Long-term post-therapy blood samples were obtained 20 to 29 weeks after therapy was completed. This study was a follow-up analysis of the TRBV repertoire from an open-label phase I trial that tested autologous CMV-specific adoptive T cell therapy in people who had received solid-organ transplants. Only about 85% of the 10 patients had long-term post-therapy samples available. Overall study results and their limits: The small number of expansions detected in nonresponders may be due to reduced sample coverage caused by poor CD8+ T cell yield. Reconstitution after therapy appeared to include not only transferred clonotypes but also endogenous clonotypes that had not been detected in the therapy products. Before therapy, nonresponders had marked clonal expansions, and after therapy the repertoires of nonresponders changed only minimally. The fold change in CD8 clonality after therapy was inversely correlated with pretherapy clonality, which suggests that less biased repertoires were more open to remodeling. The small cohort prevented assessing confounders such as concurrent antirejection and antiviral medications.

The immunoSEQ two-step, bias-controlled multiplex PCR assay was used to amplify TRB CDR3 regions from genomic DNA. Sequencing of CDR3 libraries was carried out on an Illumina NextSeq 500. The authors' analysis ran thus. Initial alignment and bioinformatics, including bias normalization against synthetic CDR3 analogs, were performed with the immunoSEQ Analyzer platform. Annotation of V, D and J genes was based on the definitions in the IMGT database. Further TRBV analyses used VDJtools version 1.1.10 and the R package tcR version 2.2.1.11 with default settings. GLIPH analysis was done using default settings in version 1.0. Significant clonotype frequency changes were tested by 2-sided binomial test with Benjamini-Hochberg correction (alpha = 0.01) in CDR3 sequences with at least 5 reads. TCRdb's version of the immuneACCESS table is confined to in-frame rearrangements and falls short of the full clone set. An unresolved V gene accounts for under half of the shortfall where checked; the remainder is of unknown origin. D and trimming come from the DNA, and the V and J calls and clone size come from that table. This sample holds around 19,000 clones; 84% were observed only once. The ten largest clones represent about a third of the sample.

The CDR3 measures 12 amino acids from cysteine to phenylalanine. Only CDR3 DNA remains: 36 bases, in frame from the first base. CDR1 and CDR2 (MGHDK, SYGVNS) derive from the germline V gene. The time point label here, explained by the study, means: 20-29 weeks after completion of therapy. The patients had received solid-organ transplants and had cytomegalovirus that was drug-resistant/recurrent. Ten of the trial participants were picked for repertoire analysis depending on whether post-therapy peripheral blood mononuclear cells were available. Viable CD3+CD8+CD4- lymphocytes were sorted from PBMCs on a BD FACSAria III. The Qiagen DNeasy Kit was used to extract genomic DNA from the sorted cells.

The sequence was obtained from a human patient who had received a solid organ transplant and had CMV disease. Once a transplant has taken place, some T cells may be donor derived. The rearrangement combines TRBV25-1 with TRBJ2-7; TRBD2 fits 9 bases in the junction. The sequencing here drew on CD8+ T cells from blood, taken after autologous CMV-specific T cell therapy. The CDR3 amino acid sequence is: CASGRTAYEQYF. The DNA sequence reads TGTGCTAGCGGGAGAACCGCCTACGAGCAGTACTTC.